This is a list of T cell receptor beta chains from one sample in a study of early T cells in non-severe SARS-CoV-2 infection. TCRdb recomputed calls from the 5' RACE reads with MiXCR, one row per CDR3 protein. The sample yields about 120,000 distinct CDR3 sequences, approximately 12% seen once. The specimen comprised whole blood, sampled at baseline. These receptors all come from an adult who was a healthcare worker with PCR-confirmed SARS-CoV-2 infection or an uninfected control (not recorded which). Each CDR3 is given with its conserved first and last residue. Fields, in order: J gene, V gene, D gene, clone size, CDR3 DNA, CDR3 protein. D genes are given only for firm matches. Size values are once, few and many counts, or a class for expanded clones, and some rows have none.

j_call: TRBJ2-7; v_call: TRBV30; d_call: -; clone_size: -; cdr3_nt: TGTGCCTGGACCCTATTAGGGGTGGACGAGCAGTACTTC; cdr3_aa: CAWTLLGVDEQYF
j_call: TRBJ2-1; v_call: TRBV12-3/TRBV12-4; d_call: -; clone_size: few; cdr3_nt: TGTGCCAGCAGTTTAGGGAGGGCAGGGGAAGTTCCCGAGCAGTTCTTC; cdr3_aa: CASSLGRAGEVPEQFF
j_call: TRBJ2-1; v_call: TRBV28; d_call: -; clone_size: -; cdr3_nt: TGTGCCACGGAGGTCCGCTTCAATGAGCAGTTCTTC; cdr3_aa: CATEVRFNEQFF
j_call: TRBJ2-7; v_call: TRBV30; d_call: -; clone_size: many; cdr3_nt: TGTGCCTGGAGTGTACGGGGCTACCAGCAGTACTTC; cdr3_aa: CAWSVRGYQQYF
j_call: TRBJ2-5; v_call: TRBV29-1; d_call: TRBD1; clone_size: many; cdr3_nt: TGCAGCGTTGAGGATCGACAGGGTGAGACCCAGTACTTC; cdr3_aa: CSVEDRQGETQYF
j_call: TRBJ2-5; v_call: TRBV6-1; d_call: TRBD1; clone_size: many; cdr3_nt: TGTGCCAGCAGGGACGTACAGGGGATCGGGGAGACCCAGTACTTC; cdr3_aa: CASRDVQGIGETQYF
j_call: TRBJ1-5; v_call: TRBV18; d_call: -; clone_size: many; cdr3_nt: TGTGCCAGCTCACAGGGGTTTACTCAGCCCCAGCATTTT; cdr3_aa: CASSQGFTQPQHF
j_call: TRBJ1-5; v_call: TRBV7-2; d_call: -; clone_size: many; cdr3_nt: TGTGCCAGCAGCTTAGACCGGGGGGGCTTTCTGCTTCAGCCCCAGCATTTT; cdr3_aa: CASSLDRGGFLLQPQHF
j_call: TRBJ2-5; v_call: TRBV20-1; d_call: TRBD2; clone_size: many; cdr3_nt: TGCAGTGCTTTTTCTAGCGGGCAAGAGACCCAGTACTTC; cdr3_aa: CSAFSSGQETQYF
j_call: TRBJ1-5; v_call: TRBV6-6; d_call: -; clone_size: few; cdr3_nt: TGTGCCAGCAGTTACACGGGTACGGGACAGCCCCAGCATTTT; cdr3_aa: CASSYTGTGQPQHF
j_call: TRBJ1-1; v_call: TRBV2; d_call: TRBD1; clone_size: -; cdr3_nt: TGTGCCAGCAGTGGCCACAGGGGAGCTGACACTGAAGCTTTCTTT; cdr3_aa: CASSGHRGADTEAFF
j_call: TRBJ2-7; v_call: TRBV7-9; d_call: TRBD1; clone_size: -; cdr3_nt: TGTGCCAGCAGCTCACAGGGGTTCTACGAGCAGTACTTC; cdr3_aa: CASSSQGFYEQYF
j_call: TRBJ2-5; v_call: TRBV20-1; d_call: -; clone_size: -; cdr3_nt: TGCAGTGCTACGGACGGGCTCGGGACCCAGTACTTC; cdr3_aa: CSATDGLGTQYF
j_call: TRBJ2-7; v_call: TRBV4-1; d_call: -; clone_size: -; cdr3_nt: TGCGCCAGCAGCCAACAGGGAGAAGGGTACGAGCAGTACTTC; cdr3_aa: CASSQQGEGYEQYF
j_call: TRBJ1-2; v_call: TRBV7-9; d_call: -; clone_size: many; cdr3_nt: TGTGCCAGCAGCTTAGGAACAGGGAAACGTTATGGCTACACCTTC; cdr3_aa: CASSLGTGKRYGYTF
j_call: TRBJ2-7; v_call: TRBV5-1; d_call: -; clone_size: -; cdr3_nt: TGCGCCAGCAGGTCATCCCTCGGGGGGACAGGAAACGAGCAGTACTTC; cdr3_aa: CASRSSLGGTGNEQYF
j_call: TRBJ1-1; v_call: TRBV29-1; d_call: -; clone_size: few; cdr3_nt: TGCAGCGTTGTCGGACACCTGAACACTGAAGCTTTCTTT; cdr3_aa: CSVVGHLNTEAFF
j_call: TRBJ1-2; v_call: TRBV12-5; d_call: TRBD1; clone_size: -; cdr3_nt: TGTGCTAGTGGTTTGGTACGCACAGGGGGGTACGTGGGCTATGGCTACACCTTC; cdr3_aa: CASGLVRTGGYVGYGYTF
j_call: TRBJ2-5; v_call: TRBV7-7; d_call: -; clone_size: many; cdr3_nt: TGTGCCAGCAGCTTGAAGTGGGCACTAAGCGCCCAAGAGACCCAGTACTTC; cdr3_aa: CASSLKWALSAQETQYF
j_call: TRBJ1-2; v_call: TRBV11-2; d_call: -; clone_size: -; cdr3_nt: TGTGCCAGCAGCTTAGCAGGGGCTGGTCGCTACACCTTC; cdr3_aa: CASSLAGAGRYTF
j_call: TRBJ2-1; v_call: TRBV2; d_call: -; clone_size: few; cdr3_nt: TGTGCCAGCAGTGAGACACCCAGGGAGTTCTTC; cdr3_aa: CASSETPREFF
j_call: TRBJ2-1; v_call: TRBV4-1; d_call: -; clone_size: few; cdr3_nt: TGCGCCAGCAGCCAAAGGCCTAGCGCTCATATTCACAATGAGCAGTTCTTC; cdr3_aa: CASSQRPSAHIHNEQFF
j_call: TRBJ2-2; v_call: TRBV4-1; d_call: -; clone_size: many; cdr3_nt: TGCGCCAGCAGCCCGATTGGCGGGGGCAGCACCGGGGAGCTGTTTTTT; cdr3_aa: CASSPIGGGSTGELFF
j_call: TRBJ2-5; v_call: TRBV29-1; d_call: -; clone_size: -; cdr3_nt: TGCAGCGTTGAGGGCTCCAGTGAGACCCAGTACTTC; cdr3_aa: CSVEGSSETQYF
j_call: TRBJ2-1; v_call: TRBV29-1; d_call: -; clone_size: few; cdr3_nt: TGCAGCGTCAGGGGGGGCAATGAGCAGTTCTTC; cdr3_aa: CSVRGGNEQFF
j_call: TRBJ2-3; v_call: TRBV5-1; d_call: -; clone_size: few; cdr3_nt: TGCGCCAGCAGCCGAAGTGGGGCTAGCCAATCGGTATCACTCACAGATACGCAGTATTTT; cdr3_aa: CASSRSGASQSVSLTDTQYF